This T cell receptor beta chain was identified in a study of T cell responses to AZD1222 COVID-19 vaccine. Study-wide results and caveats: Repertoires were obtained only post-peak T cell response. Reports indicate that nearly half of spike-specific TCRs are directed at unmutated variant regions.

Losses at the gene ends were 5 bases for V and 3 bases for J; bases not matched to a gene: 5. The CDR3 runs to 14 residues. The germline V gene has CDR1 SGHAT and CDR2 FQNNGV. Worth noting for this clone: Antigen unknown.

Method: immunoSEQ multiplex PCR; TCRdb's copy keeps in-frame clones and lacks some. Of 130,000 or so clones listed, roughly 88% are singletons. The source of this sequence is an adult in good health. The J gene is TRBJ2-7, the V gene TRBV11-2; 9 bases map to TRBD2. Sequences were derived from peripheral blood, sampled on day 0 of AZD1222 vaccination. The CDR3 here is CASSTAGGGYEQYF. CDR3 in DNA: TGTGCCAGCAGCACAGCGGGGGGAGGCTACGAGCAGTACTTC.